A selection of T cell receptor beta chains follows, all from one sample in a study of shared clonotypes between healthy human individuals. TCRdb keeps only in-frame clones here, not all; method: immunoSEQ multiplex PCR. The sample yields roughly 120,000 clones, about two thirds seen once. The sample was memory CD8+ T cells sorted from blood. Every receptor here comes from a woman between 25 and 40 years old in good health. Each CDR3 is given with its conserved first and last residue. The D gene is left open where the match is weak. Not every row has a clone size; where given, it reads once, few, many or a size class.

clone size | J gene | V gene | D gene | CDR3 DNA | CDR3 protein
few | TRBJ2-3 | TRBV6-5 | NA | TGTGCCAGCAGCTTAGCGATAACAGATACGCAGTATTTT | CASSLAITDTQYF
NA | TRBJ2-7 | TRBV28 | NA | TGTGCCAGCAGTTTTCGGTACTTGGGCTACGAGCAGTACTTC | CASSFRYLGYEQYF
NA | TRBJ2-3 | TRBV6-4 | NA | TGTGCCAGCAGTAAAATCGGGAGCACAGATACGCAGTATTTT | CASSKIGSTDTQYF
NA | TRBJ2-7 | TRBV11-2 | NA | TGTGCCAGCAGCCCCCTCCCTACGGGCTACGAGCAGTACTTC | CASSPLPTGYEQYF
NA | TRBJ2-5 | TRBV25-1 | NA | TGTGCCAGCAGCGCCTCGGTCAGTTGGTCCAAAACCCAGTACTTC | CASSASVSWSKTQYF
NA | TRBJ2-5 | TRBV4-1 | TRBD2 | TGCGCCAGCAGCCAAGGTCTAGCGGGAGGGGAACTGAAAGAGACCCAGTACTTC | CASSQGLAGGELKETQYF
few | TRBJ2-1 | TRBV7-6 | NA | TGTGCCAGCAGCTCAGAATCCCTACTAGAGCAGTTCTTC | CASSSESLLEQFF
NA | TRBJ1-4 | TRBV25-1 | NA | TGTGCCAGCAGCCCATCCGGGGAGGGAAAACTGTTTTTT | CASSPSGEGKLFF
NA | TRBJ1-2 | TRBV29-1 | NA | TGCAGCGTTGAAGATGATCTCAGGGGAGGCTATGGCTACACCTTC | CSVEDDLRGGYGYTF
NA | TRBJ2-7 | TRBV10-3 | NA | TGTGCCATCAGTGAGTCAGGGGGCTACGAGCAGTACTTC | CAISESGGYEQYF
few | TRBJ1-3 | TRBV11-2 | NA | TGTGCCAGCAGCTCCCTCAAGGGCTCTGGAAACACCATATATTTT | CASSSLKGSGNTIYF
few | TRBJ2-2 | TRBV9 | NA | TGTGCCAGCAGCGTAGCTAGTACTAGCCACACCGGGGAGCTGTTTTTT | CASSVASTSHTGELFF
few | TRBJ1-5 | TRBV11-2 | NA | TGTGCCAGCAGCCAGAACCAGGGGCAGCCCCAGCATTTT | CASSQNQGQPQHF
NA | TRBJ2-3 | TRBV29-1 | TRBD2 | TGCAGCGTTGAGCCCCGAGGGTTAGCGGGGACAGATACGCAGTATTTT | CSVEPRGLAGTDTQYF
NA | TRBJ1-4 | TRBV19 | NA | TGTGCCAGGGAGAGTCTCTCTGAAAAACTGTTTTTT | CARESLSEKLFF
medium-sized | TRBJ1-2 | TRBV6-5 | TRBD1 | TGTGCCAGCAGTACCCAGGGGGGGGCGCATGGCTACACCTTC | CASSTQGGAHGYTF
NA | TRBJ1-2 | TRBV5-1 | NA | TGCGCCAGCAGCTTGGGGGTCAGGTGGTATTATGGCTACACCTTC | CASSLGVRWYYGYTF
NA | TRBJ2-7 | TRBV11-2 | NA | TGTGCCAGCAGCGACCACTCCCCTAGCGTTGGCTCCTACGAGCAGTACTTC | CASSDHSPSVGSYEQYF
NA | TRBJ2-7 | TRBV6-1 | TRBD1 | TGTGCCAGCAGCTTACCCGGGACAGAGACCTACGAGCAGTACTTC | CASSLPGTETYEQYF
few | TRBJ2-7 | TRBV28 | NA | TGTGCCAGCACAAACGGGGGCGCGATAACCTACGAGCAGTACTTC | CASTNGGAITYEQYF
NA | TRBJ1-2 | TRBV15 | NA | TGTGCCACCAGCAGAGATGGAGGAAGGACAGCTAACTATGGCTACACCTTC | CATSRDGGRTANYGYTF
NA | TRBJ1-1 | TRBV29-1 | NA | TGCAGCGTTGACAGTCAAGGAATGGACACTGAAGCTTTCTTT | CSVDSQGMDTEAFF
NA | TRBJ2-5 | TRBV7-2 | TRBD2 | TGTGCCAGCAGCTTAGAAGCGGGAGTTTGGGAGACCCAGTACTTC | CASSLEAGVWETQYF
once | TRBJ1-4 | TRBV27 | NA | TGTGCCAGCACTCTTCCAGGGAATGAAAAACTGTTTTTT | CASTLPGNEKLFF
NA | TRBJ1-5 | TRBV28 | TRBD1 | TGTGCCAGCAGTTTTTACAGGGGTTCTGCTCAGCCCCAGCATTTT | CASSFYRGSAQPQHF
few | TRBJ1-4 | TRBV5-5 | NA | TGTGCCAGCAGCTTGCGGGCAGCTAATGAAAAACTGTTTTTT | CASSLRAANEKLFF
NA | TRBJ2-7 | TRBV10-3 | TRBD2 | TGTGCCATCAGCGGACCTTTTACTAGCGGAATCTACGAGCAGTACTTC | CAISGPFTSGIYEQYF
NA | TRBJ2-1 | TRBV19 | NA | TGTGCCAGTAGTATAGGTTATCCGGGGGTGGATGAGCAGTTCTTC | CASSIGYPGVDEQFF
NA | TRBJ2-7 | TRBV2 | TRBD2 | TGTGCCAGCAGTGCATACGCTAGCGGGAGGGGCGAGCAGTACTTC | CASSAYASGRGEQYF
few | TRBJ1-1 | TRBV27 | NA | TGTGCCAGCAGTTTCGGCACCCTGAACACTGAAGCTTTCTTT | CASSFGTLNTEAFF
NA | TRBJ2-3 | TRBV4-2 | NA | TGTGCCAGCAGCGTAACTAGCTTAAGCACAGATACGCAGTATTTT | CASSVTSLSTDTQYF
NA | TRBJ1-1 | TRBV28 | NA | TGTGCCAGCAAATCCCCCCCAGGTGGCAGGGGAACTGAAGCTTTCTTT | CASKSPPGGRGTEAFF
NA | TRBJ2-3 | TRBV19 | NA | TGTGCCAGCAGCAAGAAGGGTACAGATACGCAGTATTTT | CASSKKGTDTQYF
NA | TRBJ2-7 | TRBV5-6 | TRBD2 | TGTGCCAGCAGAGTCGGGGGGGGCGACGAGCAGTACTTC | CASRVGGGDEQYF
once | TRBJ1-2 | TRBV4-1 | NA | TGCGCCAGCAGCCCATCGGCGCAATCAAATGGCTACACCTTC | CASSPSAQSNGYTF
few | TRBJ2-7 | TRBV18 | TRBD1 | TGTGCCAGCTCGTATACCGGGACAGGCTCCTACGAGCAGTACTTC | CASSYTGTGSYEQYF
NA | TRBJ2-7 | TRBV27 | TRBD1 | TGTGCCAGTCTAGGACAGGGGACTAACGAGCAGTACTTC | CASLGQGTNEQYF
few | TRBJ2-1 | TRBV7-9 | NA | TGTGCCAGCAGCCCAAGAGGTGGAAGCTCCTACAATGAGCAGTTCTTC | CASSPRGGSSYNEQFF
few | TRBJ2-7 | TRBV21-1 | NA | TGTGCCAGCAGCAAATTGGCCGGGGGCGCGTTGAGCGAGCAGTACTTC | CASSKLAGGALSEQYF
NA | TRBJ1-1 | TRBV20-1 | NA | TGCAGTGCCCCCATCCGGAGTAAAGCTTTCTTT | CSAPIRSKAFF
NA | TRBJ1-2 | TRBV5-6 | NA | TGTGCCAGCAGCTTGGGGCAGGGTAACTATGGCTACACCTTC | CASSLGQGNYGYTF
NA | TRBJ1-2 | TRBV7-8 | NA | TGTGCCAGCAGCTTTGTAATCGATCCGAGACAGCGCTATGGCTACACCTTC | CASSFVIDPRQRYGYTF
many | TRBJ1-5 | TRBV6-5 | NA | TGTGCCAGCAGTTACAGGGAAGGTCAGCCCCAGCATTTT | CASSYREGQPQHF
NA | TRBJ2-7 | TRBV7-9 | TRBD1 | TGTGCCAGCCAACGGCAGGGACAGGGGGCCGGGGAGCAGTACTTC | CASQRQGQGAGEQYF
NA | TRBJ1-2 | TRBV18 | NA | TGTGCCAGCTCACCACTTACCAGGGAAGCTAACTATGGCTACACCTTC | CASSPLTREANYGYTF
NA | TRBJ2-7 | TRBV10-3 | NA | TGTGCCATCAGTGAGTCTTCCCTCTACGAGCAGTACTTC | CAISESSLYEQYF
few | TRBJ2-1 | TRBV28 | TRBD2 | TGTGCCAGCAGCACCGGGACTAGCGGGAGGGACTCCTACAATGAGCAGTTCTTC | CASSTGTSGRDSYNEQFF
NA | TRBJ2-7 | TRBV5-5 | TRBD2 | TGTGCCAGCAGCCCGGGACTAGTCTACGAGCAGTACTTC | CASSPGLVYEQYF
NA | TRBJ2-5 | TRBV11-3 | NA | TGTGCCAGCAGCCGCAGGGGAGGGGGCCAAGAGACCCAGTACTTC | CASSRRGGGQETQYF
NA | TRBJ2-1 | TRBV5-6 | TRBD2 | TGTGCCAGCAGCTTGGCTAGCGGCACCTACAATGAGCAGTTCTTC | CASSLASGTYNEQFF